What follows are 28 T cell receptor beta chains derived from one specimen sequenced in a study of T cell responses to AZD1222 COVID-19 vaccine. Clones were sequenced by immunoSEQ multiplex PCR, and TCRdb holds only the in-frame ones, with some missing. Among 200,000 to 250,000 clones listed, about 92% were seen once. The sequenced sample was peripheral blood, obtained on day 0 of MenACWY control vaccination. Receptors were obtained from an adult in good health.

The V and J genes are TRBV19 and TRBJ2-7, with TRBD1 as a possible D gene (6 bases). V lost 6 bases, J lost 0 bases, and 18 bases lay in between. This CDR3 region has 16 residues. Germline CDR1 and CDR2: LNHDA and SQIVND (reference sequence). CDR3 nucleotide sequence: TGTGCCAGTAGGCCGACCTCATTGGGGGCCTCCTACGAGCAGTACTTC. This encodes CASRPTSLGASYEQYF.

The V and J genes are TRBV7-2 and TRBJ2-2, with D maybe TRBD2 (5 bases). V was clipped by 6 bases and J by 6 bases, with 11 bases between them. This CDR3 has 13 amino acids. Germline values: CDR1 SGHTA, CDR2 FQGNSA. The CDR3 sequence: CASRRVRAGELFF. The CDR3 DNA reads TGTGCCAGCAGGAGGGTCCGGGCCGGGGAGCTGTTTTTT. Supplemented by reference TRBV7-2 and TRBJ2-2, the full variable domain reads GAGVSQSPSNKVTEKGKDVELRCDPISGHTALYWYRQSLGQGLEFLIYFQGNSAPDKSGLPSDRFSAERTGGSVSTLTIQRTQQEDSAVYLCASRRVRAGELFFGEGSRLTVL.

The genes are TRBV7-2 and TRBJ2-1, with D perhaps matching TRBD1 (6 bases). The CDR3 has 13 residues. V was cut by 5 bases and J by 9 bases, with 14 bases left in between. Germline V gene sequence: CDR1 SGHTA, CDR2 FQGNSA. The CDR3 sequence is CASSVRDKGEQFF. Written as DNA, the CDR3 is TGTGCCAGCAGCGTCCGGGACAAAGGTGAGCAGTTCTTC.

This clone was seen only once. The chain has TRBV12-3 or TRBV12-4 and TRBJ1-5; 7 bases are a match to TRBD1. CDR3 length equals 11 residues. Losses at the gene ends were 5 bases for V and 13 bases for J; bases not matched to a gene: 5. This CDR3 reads CASSNTGDQHF. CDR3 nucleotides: TGTGCCAGCAGTAATACAGGGGATCAGCATTTT.

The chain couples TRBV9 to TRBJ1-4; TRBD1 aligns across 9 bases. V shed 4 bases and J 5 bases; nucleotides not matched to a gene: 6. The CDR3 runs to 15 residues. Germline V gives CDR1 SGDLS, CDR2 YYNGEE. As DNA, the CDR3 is TGTGCCAGCAGCTCGTGGACAGGGGACAATGAAAAACTGTTTTTT. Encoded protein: CASSSWTGDNEKLFF.

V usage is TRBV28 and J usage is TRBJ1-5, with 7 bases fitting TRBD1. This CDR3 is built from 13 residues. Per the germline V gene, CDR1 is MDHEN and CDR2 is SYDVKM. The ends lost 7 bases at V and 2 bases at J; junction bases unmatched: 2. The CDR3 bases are TGTGCCAGCACAGGGGGGGGCAATCAGCCCCAGCATTTT. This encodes CASTGGGNQPQHF. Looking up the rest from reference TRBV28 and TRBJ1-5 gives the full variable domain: DVKVTQSSRYLVKRTGEKVFLECVQDMDHENMFWYRQDPGLGLRLIYFSYDVKMKEKGDIPEGYSVSREKKERFSLILESASTNQTSMYLCASTGGGNQPQHFGDGTRLSIL.

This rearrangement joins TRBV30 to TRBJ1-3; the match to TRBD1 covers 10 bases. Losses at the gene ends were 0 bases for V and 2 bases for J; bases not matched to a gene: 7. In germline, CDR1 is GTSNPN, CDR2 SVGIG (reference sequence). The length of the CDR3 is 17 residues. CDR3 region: CAWSVRGQGMAGNTIYF. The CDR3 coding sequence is TGTGCCTGGAGTGTACGGGGACAGGGGATGGCTGGAAACACCATATATTTT.

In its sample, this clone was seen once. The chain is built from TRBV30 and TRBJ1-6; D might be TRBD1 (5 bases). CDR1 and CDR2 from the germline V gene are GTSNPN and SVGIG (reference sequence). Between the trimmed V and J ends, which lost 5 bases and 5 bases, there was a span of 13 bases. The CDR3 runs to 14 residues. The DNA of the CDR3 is TGTGCCTGGGGGGGGTGGGACGATAATTCACCCCTCCACTTT. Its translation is CAWGGWDDNSPLHF.

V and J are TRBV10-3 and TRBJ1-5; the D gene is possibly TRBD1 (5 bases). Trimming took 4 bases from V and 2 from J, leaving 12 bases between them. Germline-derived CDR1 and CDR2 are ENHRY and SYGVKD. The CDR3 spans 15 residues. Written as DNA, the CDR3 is TGTGCCATCAGTGCGGGGGAGGCCCGCAATCAGCCCCAGCATTTT. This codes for CAISAGEARNQPQHF.

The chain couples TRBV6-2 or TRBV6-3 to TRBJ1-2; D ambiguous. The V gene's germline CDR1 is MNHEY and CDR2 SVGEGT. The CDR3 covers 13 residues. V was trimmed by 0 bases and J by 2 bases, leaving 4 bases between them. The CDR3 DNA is TGTGCCAGCAGTTACTCTGGGAACTATGGCTACACCTTC. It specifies CASSYSGNYGYTF.

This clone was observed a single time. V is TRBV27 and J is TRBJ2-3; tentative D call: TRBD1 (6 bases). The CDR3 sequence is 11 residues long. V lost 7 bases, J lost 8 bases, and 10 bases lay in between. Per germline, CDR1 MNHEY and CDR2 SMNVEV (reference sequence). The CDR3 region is CASTIGGTQYF. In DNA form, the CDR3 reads TGTGCCAGCACCATAGGGGGTACGCAGTATTTT.

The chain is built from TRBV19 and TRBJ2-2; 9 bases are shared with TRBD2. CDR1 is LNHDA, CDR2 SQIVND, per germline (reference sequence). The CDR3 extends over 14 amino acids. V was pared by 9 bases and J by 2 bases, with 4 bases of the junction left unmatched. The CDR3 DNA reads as TGTGCCAGCGCGGGGGGGAGAAACACCGGGGAGCTGTTTTTT. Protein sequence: CASAGGRNTGELFF.

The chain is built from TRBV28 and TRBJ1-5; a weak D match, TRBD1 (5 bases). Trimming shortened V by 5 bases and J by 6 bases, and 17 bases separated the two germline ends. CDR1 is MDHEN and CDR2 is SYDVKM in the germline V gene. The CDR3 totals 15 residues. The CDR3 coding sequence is TGTGCCAGCAGTAAGGGTAGGGGCCCAGTTCAGCCCCAGCATTTT. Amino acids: CASSKGRGPVQPQHF.

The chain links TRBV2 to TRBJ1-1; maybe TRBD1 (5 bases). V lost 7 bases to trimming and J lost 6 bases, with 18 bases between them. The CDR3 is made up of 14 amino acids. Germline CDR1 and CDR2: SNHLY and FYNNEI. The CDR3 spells CASTGDPSLSEAFF. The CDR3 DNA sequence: TGTGCCAGCACCGGGGACCCAAGCTTATCTGAAGCTTTCTTT. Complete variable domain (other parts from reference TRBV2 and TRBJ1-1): EPEVTQTPSHQVTQMGQEVILRCVPISNHLYFYWYRQILGQKVEFLVSFYNNEISEKSEIFDDQFSVERPDGSNFTLKIRSTKLEDSAMYFCASTGDPSLSEAFFGQGTRLTVV.

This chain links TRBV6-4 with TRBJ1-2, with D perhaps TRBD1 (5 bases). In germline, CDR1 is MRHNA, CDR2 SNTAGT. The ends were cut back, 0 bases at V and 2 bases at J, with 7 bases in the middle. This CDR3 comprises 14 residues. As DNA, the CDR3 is TGTGCCAGCAGTGACTCGGGGGGAAACTATGGCTACACCTTC. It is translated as CASSDSGGNYGYTF.

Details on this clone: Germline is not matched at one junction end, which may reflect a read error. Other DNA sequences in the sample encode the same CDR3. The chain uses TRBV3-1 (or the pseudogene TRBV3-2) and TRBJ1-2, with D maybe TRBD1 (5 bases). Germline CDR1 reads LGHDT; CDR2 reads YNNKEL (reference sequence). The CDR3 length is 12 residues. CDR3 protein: CASSQGVYGYTF. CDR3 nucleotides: TGTGCCAGCAGTCAAGGGGTCTATGGCTACACCTTC.

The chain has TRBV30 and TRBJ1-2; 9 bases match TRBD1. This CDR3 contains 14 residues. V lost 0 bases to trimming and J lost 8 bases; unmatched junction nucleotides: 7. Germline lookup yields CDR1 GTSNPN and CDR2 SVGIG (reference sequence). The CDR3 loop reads CAWSVAQGAIGYTF. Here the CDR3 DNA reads TGTGCCTGGAGTGTAGCACAGGGGGCTATAGGCTACACCTTC.

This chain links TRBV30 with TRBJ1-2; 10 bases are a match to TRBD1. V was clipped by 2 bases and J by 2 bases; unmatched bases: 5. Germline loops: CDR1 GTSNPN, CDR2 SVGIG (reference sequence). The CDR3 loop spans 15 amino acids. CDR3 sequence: CAWSRRDRGNYGYTF. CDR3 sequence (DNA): TGTGCCTGGAGTCGGAGGGACAGGGGAAACTATGGCTACACCTTC.

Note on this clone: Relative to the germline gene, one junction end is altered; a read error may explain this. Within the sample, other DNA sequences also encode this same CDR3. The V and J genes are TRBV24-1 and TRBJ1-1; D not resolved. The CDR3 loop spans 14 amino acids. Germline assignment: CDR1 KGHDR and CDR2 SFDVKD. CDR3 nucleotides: TGTGCCACCCGGTCCCGAGGGATGAACACTGAAGCCTTCTTT. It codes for CATRSRGMNTEAFF.

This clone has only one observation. CDR3 DNA: TGTGCCAGCAGCGCCCCCGTTGGATCTGGAAACACCATATATTTT. Protein sequence: CASSAPVGSGNTIYF. This chain joins TRBV9 and TRBJ1-3; D is unclear. V dropped 3 bases and J dropped 1 base, with 11 bases sitting between them. The CDR3 is 15 amino acids. Per the germline V gene, CDR1 is SGDLS and CDR2 is YYNGEE.

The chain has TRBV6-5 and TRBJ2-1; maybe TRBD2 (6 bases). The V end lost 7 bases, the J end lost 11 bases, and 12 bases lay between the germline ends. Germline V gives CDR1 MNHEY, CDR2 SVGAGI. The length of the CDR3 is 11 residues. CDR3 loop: CASTGGTQQFF. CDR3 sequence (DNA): TGTGCCAGCACTGGGGGGACTCAGCAGTTCTTC.

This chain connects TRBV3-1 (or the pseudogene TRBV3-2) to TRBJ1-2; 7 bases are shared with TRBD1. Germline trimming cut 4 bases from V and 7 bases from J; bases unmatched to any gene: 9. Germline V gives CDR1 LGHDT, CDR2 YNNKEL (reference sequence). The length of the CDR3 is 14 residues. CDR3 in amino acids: CASSPQGRLRGYTF. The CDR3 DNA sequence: TGTGCCAGCAGCCCACAGGGGAGGTTGCGTGGCTACACCTTC.

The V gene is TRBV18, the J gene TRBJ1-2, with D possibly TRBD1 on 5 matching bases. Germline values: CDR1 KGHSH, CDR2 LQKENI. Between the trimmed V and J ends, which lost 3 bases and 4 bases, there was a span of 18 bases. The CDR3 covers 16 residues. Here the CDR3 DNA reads TGTGCCAGCTCACCCCGGGACCTAAAGGAAGGCTATGGCTACACCTTC. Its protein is CASSPRDLKEGYGYTF.

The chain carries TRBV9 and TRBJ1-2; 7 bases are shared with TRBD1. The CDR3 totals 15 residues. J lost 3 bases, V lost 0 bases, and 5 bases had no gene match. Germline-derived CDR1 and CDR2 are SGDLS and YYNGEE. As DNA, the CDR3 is TGTGCCAGCAGCGTAGCGGCAGGGGGGGACTATGGCTACACCTTC. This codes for CASSVAAGGDYGYTF.

CDR3 sequence (DNA): TGTGCCAGCAGCTTAGATAATTTAAGGGGCGGGGAGCAGTTCTTC. Residues: CASSLDNLRGGEQFF. The chain links TRBV11-3 to TRBJ2-1; either TRBD1 or TRBD2 may supply D (5 bases each). Per the germline V gene, CDR1 is SGHNT and CDR2 is YENEEA. Trimming removed 0 bases from V and 10 bases from J, with 16 bases in between. There are 15 residues in the CDR3.

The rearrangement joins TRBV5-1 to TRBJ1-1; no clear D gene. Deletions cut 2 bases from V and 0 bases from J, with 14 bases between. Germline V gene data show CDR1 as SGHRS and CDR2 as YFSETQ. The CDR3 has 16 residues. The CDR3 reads CASSFFPGAMNTEAFF. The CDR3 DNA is TGCGCCAGCAGCTTTTTCCCAGGAGCCATGAACACTGAAGCTTTCTTT.

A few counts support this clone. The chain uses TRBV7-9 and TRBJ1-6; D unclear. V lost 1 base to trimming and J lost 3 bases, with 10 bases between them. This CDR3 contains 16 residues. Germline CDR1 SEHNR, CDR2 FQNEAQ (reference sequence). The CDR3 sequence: CASSLGSGFYNSPLHF. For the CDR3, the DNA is TGTGCCAGCAGCTTAGGTTCGGGCTTCTATAATTCACCCCTCCACTTT. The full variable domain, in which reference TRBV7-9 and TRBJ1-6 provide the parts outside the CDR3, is DTGVSQNPRHKITKRGQNVTFRCDPISEHNRLYWYRQTLGQGPEFLTYFQNEAQLEKSRLLSDRFSAERPKGSFSTLEIQRTEQGDSAMYLCASSLGSGFYNSPLHFGNGTRLTVT.

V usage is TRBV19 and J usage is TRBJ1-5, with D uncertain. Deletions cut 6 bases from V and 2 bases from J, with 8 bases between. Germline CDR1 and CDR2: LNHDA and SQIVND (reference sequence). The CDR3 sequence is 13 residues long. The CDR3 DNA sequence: TGTGCCAGTAGGGGCAACGGCAATCAGCCCCAGCATTTT. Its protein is CASRGNGNQPQHF. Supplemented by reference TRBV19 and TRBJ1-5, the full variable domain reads DGGITQSPKYLFRKEGQNVTLSCEQNLNHDAMYWYRQDPGQGLRLIYYSQIVNDFQKGDIAEGYSVSREKKESFPLTVTSAQKNPTAFYLCASRGNGNQPQHFGDGTRLSIL.